The 22 T cell receptor beta chains below all came from one sample that was sequenced in a study of shared clonotypes between healthy human individuals (dated by TCRdb to about 2020). CD8 naive samples were obtained by positive selection for CCR7 among CD45RO-negative cells, yielding a CD45RA+CCR7+ population from which TemRA cells were excluded. Receptor libraries were prepared by the immunoSEQ multiplex PCR assay. Entries here come from immuneACCESS through TCRdb and include only in-frame sequences with V and J called. Some clones fail to appear in such tables; in the studies checked, an unresolved V gene covers under half of the shortfall, and the cause of the remainder is unknown. This sample holds approximately 600,000 clones; approximately 96% were observed only once. The ten largest account for about 0.11% of the sample. The sample comprised naive CD8+ T cells sorted from blood. The meaning of the sample's cell subset or site label: CD45RA+CCR7+. The receptors here all came from a woman aged 30 to 39 in good health.

The CDR3 loop is CASRPIGGSNQPQHF. The CDR3 DNA reads as TGTGCAAGTCGCCCGATCGGGGGCTCCAATCAGCCCCAGCATTTT. The rearrangement links TRBV12-2 to TRBJ1-5. TRBV12-2 constitutes a pseudogene. The CDR3 covers 15 residues.

This sequence joins TRBV5-6 and TRBJ2-1; D gene ambiguous. The CDR3 runs to 13 residues. The germline gives CDR1 SGHDT, CDR2 YYEEEE. Deletions cut 2 bases from V and 1 base from J, with 4 bases between. The CDR3 DNA follows: TGTGCCAGCAGCTTAAGTTCCTACAATGAGCAGTTCTTC. Amino acids: CASSLSSYNEQFF.

The chain has TRBV29-1 and TRBJ1-2; a possible D gene is TRBD1 (6 bases). Germline V lookup: CDR1 SQVTM, CDR2 ANQGSEA. Trimming removed 5 bases at V and 2 bases at J, with 24 bases between. The CDR3 is 17 residues long. The CDR3 loop reads CSVLDRDQGSENYGYTF. CDR3 DNA: TGCAGCGTTCTAGACCGGGACCAGGGGAGTGAGAACTATGGCTACACCTTC.

Comment on this clone: Distinct nucleotide sequences in the sample also encode this CDR3. The gene calls are TRBV2 and TRBJ2-7, with D perhaps assigned TRBD1 or TRBD2 (5 bases each). V was trimmed by 5 bases and J by 4 bases, leaving 12 bases between them. The CDR3 runs to 13 residues. From germline, CDR1 is SNHLY and CDR2 FYNNEI. The CDR3 here is CASSTGTPYEQYF. CDR3 DNA: TGTGCCAGCAGTACCGGGACCCCTTACGAGCAGTACTTC.

The chain is built from TRBV7-9 and TRBJ2-1, with a possible D match to TRBD2 (5 bases). The CDR3 is 15 residues long. The ends were cut back, 1 base at V and 3 bases at J, with 10 bases in the middle. Germline loops: CDR1 SEHNR, CDR2 FQNEAQ (reference sequence). This CDR3 is CASSLVLGNYNEQFF. The CDR3 bases are TGTGCCAGCAGCTTAGTTCTCGGGAACTACAATGAGCAGTTCTTC.

This sequence joins TRBV5-1 and TRBJ2-1; no firm D call. CDR1 SGHRS and CDR2 YFSETQ come from the germline V gene. Trimming removed 2 bases at V and 0 bases at J, with 12 bases between. This CDR3 has 16 amino acids. The chain's CDR3 is CASSFATPSSYNEQFF. The DNA of the CDR3 is TGCGCCAGCAGCTTTGCCACGCCGAGCTCCTACAATGAGCAGTTCTTC.

The rearrangement uses TRBV6-5 and TRBJ2-7, with D possibly called TRBD1 or TRBD2 (5 bases each). Trimming left V 2 bases short and J 3 bases short, with 17 bases between. The germline CDR1 and CDR2 sequences are MNHEY and SVGAGI. The CDR3 is 16 residues long. CDR3 sequence: CASSYRVATDYYEQYF. The CDR3 bases are TGTGCCAGCAGTTACAGAGTGGCGACAGACTACTACGAGCAGTACTTC.

The rearrangement joins TRBV7-9 to TRBJ1-3; 8 positions match TRBD1. CDR1 and CDR2 from the germline V gene are SEHNR and FQNEAQ (reference sequence). There are 15 residues in the CDR3. Trimming cost V 5 bases and J 8 bases; bases outside gene matches: 11. The CDR3 loop reads CASSPIRDRLDTIYF. The CDR3 DNA sequence: TGTGCCAGCAGCCCTATCCGGGACAGGTTGGACACCATATATTTT.

This clone appeared a few times. This CDR3 is also generated by other DNA sequences in the sample. The V and J genes are TRBV9 and TRBJ2-7, with a weak D call TRBD1 (5 bases). V lost 4 bases and J 4 bases, leaving 12 bases between the germline ends. Germline assignment: CDR1 SGDLS and CDR2 YYNGEE. CDR3 length: 13 residues. The CDR3 reads CASSPGQGYEQYF. For the CDR3, the DNA is TGTGCCAGCAGCCCCGGGCAGGGTTACGAGCAGTACTTC. Filled out from reference TRBV9 and TRBJ2-7, the complete variable domain reads DSGVTQTPKHLITATGQRVTLRCSPRSGDLSVYWYQQSLDQGLQFLIQYYNGEERAKGNILERFSAQQFPDLHSELNLSSLELGDSALYFCASSPGQGYEQYFGPGTRLTVT.

J is TRBJ1-5 and V is TRBV23-1, with a possible D match to TRBD1 (6 bases). TRBV23-1 carries the ORF label, with uncertain function. There are 20 residues in the CDR3. The V gene lost 0 bases and the J gene lost 0 bases, with 21 bases spanning the gap. Here the CDR3 reads CASSQSEGHPGEYSNQPQHF. The DNA for the CDR3 is TGCGCCAGCAGTCAATCGGAGGGACACCCGGGGGAATATAGCAATCAGCCCCAGCATTTT.

The rearrangement links TRBV28 to TRBJ2-7; 7 nucleotides line up with TRBD2. The J segment lost 5 bases and the V segment lost 6 bases, leaving 13 bases of the junction unmatched. CDR1 is MDHEN and CDR2 is SYDVKM in the germline V gene. This CDR3 spans 15 amino acids. The CDR3 sequence is CASSGSREGLDEQYF. Here the CDR3 DNA reads TGTGCCAGCAGCGGATCGAGGGAGGGCCTCGACGAGCAGTACTTC.

The V gene is TRBV9, the J gene TRBJ2-7; D possibly corresponds to TRBD1 (6 bases). The V and J ends lost 4 bases and 2 bases respectively, with 19 bases between them. The CDR3 covers 16 residues. The V gene's germline CDR1 is SGDLS and CDR2 YYNGEE. As DNA, the CDR3 is TGTGCCAGCAGCCCCTCAGCACAGGGAACCCCCTACGAGCAGTACTTC. Its translation: CASSPSAQGTPYEQYF.

The chain employs TRBV4-1 and TRBJ2-5; 8 bases map to TRBD2. The DNA end is more similar to TRBJ2-7, so the J call may be wrong. CDR1 and CDR2 from the germline V gene are MGHRA and YSYEKL. The CDR3 is 15 amino acids. The CDR3 loop is CASSQDSGGPYEQYF. Written as DNA, the CDR3 is TGCGCCAGCAGCCAAGATTCGGGGGGGCCCTACGAGCAGTACTTC.

This clone was observed once. The rearrangement joins TRBV4-2 to TRBJ2-5; maybe TRBD2 (5 bases). The DNA end is a closer match to TRBJ2-7, so the J assignment may be wrong. The CDR3 extends over 15 amino acids. Germline V CDR1 and CDR2: LGHNA, YNFKEQ. This CDR3 reads CASSHGPLGRDEQYF. The CDR3 region has the DNA TGTGCCAGCAGCCACGGACCACTAGGCCGGGACGAGCAGTACTTC.

In the case of this clone: The same CDR3 is also encoded by other DNA sequences in this sample. This chain connects TRBV30 to TRBJ1-1, with unresolved D. Germline CDR1 reads GTSNPN; CDR2 reads SVGIG (reference sequence). The ends were cut back, 2 bases at V and 8 bases at J, with 9 bases in the middle. The CDR3 covers 11 residues. The DNA for the CDR3 is TGTGCCTGGAGTTGGGGTACAGAAGCTTTCTTT. This translates into CAWSWGTEAFF.

This chain connects TRBV19 to TRBJ2-7; 7 bases align to TRBD2. The CDR3 runs 15 residues. Germline V gene data show CDR1 as LNHDA and CDR2 as SQIVND (reference sequence). Trimming took 3 bases from V and 0 from J; bases not matched to a gene: 5. Here the CDR3 DNA reads TGTGCCAGTAGTATCGGCAGCGGGATCTCCTACGAGCAGTACTTC. This translates into CASSIGSGISYEQYF.

The CDR3 sequence: CASNHGTGTEAFF. The CDR3 DNA sequence: TGTGCCAGCAACCACGGGACAGGCACTGAAGCTTTCTTT. The chain is built from TRBV25-1 and TRBJ1-1; 8 positions agree with TRBD1. V lost 7 bases, J lost 4 bases, and 5 bases stayed unmatched. CDR1 is MGHDK and CDR2 is SYGVNS in the germline V gene. CDR3 length: 13 residues.

This chain links TRBV11-2 with TRBJ1-2; D unclear. V lost 1 base to trimming and J lost 4 bases, with 7 bases between them. The CDR3 totals 13 residues. CDR1 and CDR2 (germline): SGHAT, FQNNGV. DNA of the CDR3: TGTGCCAGCAGCTTAGGAGCGGGCTATGGCTACACCTTC. Protein product: CASSLGAGYGYTF. Full variable domain (missing parts from reference TRBV11-2 and TRBJ1-2): EAGVAQSPRYKIIEKRQSVAFWCNPISGHATLYWYQQILGQGPKLLIQFQNNGVVDDSQLPKDRFSAERLKGVDSTLKIQPAKLEDSAVYLCASSLGAGYGYTFGSGTRLTVV.

This chain joins TRBV25-1 and TRBJ2-5, with D hard to call. Looked up from germline, CDR1 is MGHDK and CDR2 is SYGVNS. Trimming shortened V by 3 bases and J by 4 bases, and 12 bases separated the two germline ends. The CDR3 contains 14 residues. CDR3 residues: CASSDAVGAETQYF. The CDR3 DNA follows: TGTGCCAGCAGTGACGCGGTTGGCGCAGAGACCCAGTACTTC.

This sequence joins TRBV19 and TRBJ2-7, with 8 bases identical to TRBD1. Germline V lookup: CDR1 LNHDA, CDR2 SQIVND (reference sequence). Losses at the gene ends were 6 bases for V and 3 bases for J; bases not matched to a gene: 7. The CDR3 covers 14 residues. This CDR3 reads CASSAGTGRYEQYF. The CDR3 coding sequence is TGTGCCAGTAGCGCCGGGACAGGCCGCTACGAGCAGTACTTC.

The chain recombines TRBV19 with TRBJ2-7; TRBD2 is a possible D gene (5 bases). The CDR3 has 13 residues. CDR1 is LNHDA and CDR2 is SQIVND in the germline V gene (reference sequence). V lost 3 bases, J lost 5 bases, and 11 bases lay in between. The CDR3 is CASSMRGIDEQYF. The CDR3 region has the DNA TGTGCCAGTAGTATGAGAGGGATCGACGAGCAGTACTTC.

The chain links TRBV15 to TRBJ1-1; D call uncertain. The germline V and J ends were trimmed by 0 bases and 11 bases, with 13 bases remaining between them. Germline loops: CDR1 LNHNV, CDR2 YYDKDF (reference sequence). This CDR3 contains 13 residues. CDR3 residues: CATSRDKAHPAFF. CDR3 DNA: TGTGCCACCAGCAGAGATAAGGCCCACCCGGCTTTCTTT.